This T cell receptor (beta chain) was recorded in a study of T cell responses to AZD1222 COVID-19 vaccine. Findings of the study overall: Nearly half of spike-specific TCRs reportedly target variant regions that are unmutated in the B.1.351 and B.1.1.7 variants. Donors were largely white British and mainly female; clonal diversity was possibly underestimated. Following two doses of AZD1222, Spike-specific TCR breadth and depth rose.

Per germline, CDR1 GTSNPN and CDR2 SVGIG (reference sequence). V was trimmed by 1 base and J by 4 bases, leaving 2 bases between them. CDR3 size: 11 residues. With regard to this clone: What it recognizes is unknown.

Clones were read by immunoSEQ multiplex PCR, and TCRdb kept only the in-frame ones, dropping some. The sample shows about 160,000 clones, about 89% of them seen only once. This clonotype was sampled from an adult who received the AZD1222 COVID-19 vaccine. The starting material was peripheral blood, obtained 28 days after the second AZD1222 dose. V and J are TRBV30 and TRBJ1-3; D is undetermined. For the CDR3, the DNA is TGTGCCTGGAGTGGAGGAAACACCATATATTTT. As protein: CAWSGGNTIYF.